The rows below give T cell receptor beta chains drawn from one sample of a study of human T cells and chemical hapten exposure. TCRdb ran MiXCR on the RACE reads and lists one entry per CDR3 protein. This table has some 190,000 distinct CDR3 sequences, about a fifth appearing once. The specimen was whole blood, collected in connection with sensitization to the hapten diphenylcyclopropenone (DPC). The origin of the receptors is a woman aged 45-60 years with alopecia areata. Some clones in this sample may be carry-over from other donors' samples. Each CDR3 is given with its conserved first and last residue. A D gene is named only where the DNA matches it firmly. A row's size may be missing; if present it is once, few, many or a size class.

clone_size,d_call,v_call,j_call,cdr3_nt,cdr3_aa
NA,NA,TRBV6-1,TRBJ1-1,TGTGCCAGCAGTAGGCCAGGTGGAAATTTTGAAGCTTTCTTT,CASSRPGGNFEAFF
many,NA,TRBV29-1,TRBJ1-1,TGCAGCGTTTCGACAGGTAACACTGAAGCTTTCTTT,CSVSTGNTEAFF
NA,NA,TRBV7-8,TRBJ2-7,TGTGCCAGCAGCTCGCTCGGTCTGGGGGAGCAGTACTTC,CASSSLGLGEQYF
NA,NA,TRBV12-3/TRBV12-4,TRBJ2-1,TGTGCCAGCAGTTTCCAGGGAAATGAGCAGTTCTTC,CASSFQGNEQFF
NA,TRBD2,TRBV6-6,TRBJ2-1,TGTGCCAGCAGCCCGGCTGGGGGAGCGGGAGGGGATGAGCAGTTCTTC,CASSPAGGAGGDEQFF
NA,NA,TRBV18,TRBJ1-1,TGTGCCAGCTCACCAGGGCGGGGACGGGGGAACACTGAAGCTTTCTTT,CASSPGRGRGNTEAFF
NA,NA,TRBV4-2,TRBJ2-3,TGTGCCAGCAGCTATGAAGCGATCAACACAGATACGCAGTATTTT,CASSYEAINTDTQYF
few,TRBD2,TRBV12-3/TRBV12-4,TRBJ2-2,TGTGCCAGCAGTTTTGAAAGGGTAGCGGGAGTAACCGGGGAGCTGTTTTTT,CASSFERVAGVTGELFF
few,NA,TRBV15,TRBJ1-1,TGTGCCACCAGCAGAGATGCGGCCTCCGGAAGGGCTTTCTTT,CATSRDAASGRAFF
NA,NA,TRBV5-1,TRBJ2-2,TGCGCCAGCAGCCCAACACAGGGCACCGGGGAGCTGTTTTTT,CASSPTQGTGELFF
many,NA,TRBV27,TRBJ1-5,TGTGCCAGCAGTTTATCAGGAGCTGTTCAGCCCCAGCATTTT,CASSLSGAVQPQHF
NA,NA,TRBV9,TRBJ2-3,TGTGCCAGCAGCCTCGGCGGACCCTCCCCCACAGATACGCAGTATTTT,CASSLGGPSPTDTQYF
NA,NA,TRBV5-6,TRBJ1-2,TGTGCCAGCAGCTTCGGTACTAACTATGGCTACACCTTC,CASSFGTNYGYTF
NA,TRBD1,TRBV7-9,TRBJ2-7,TGTGCCAGCAGCTCGCGACAGGGAAGCTCCTACGAGCAGTACTTC,CASSSRQGSSYEQYF
NA,TRBD2,TRBV20-1,TRBJ2-1,TGCAGTGCTAAAGGGTGGCTAGCGGGAGGGAATGAGCAGTTCTTC,CSAKGWLAGGNEQFF
few,NA,TRBV6-4,TRBJ2-3,TGTGCCAGCAGTGCAATTATCTCCCCAGATACGCAGTATTTT,CASSAIISPDTQYF
few,TRBD2,TRBV6-2/TRBV6-3,TRBJ2-7,TGTGCCAGCAGAGACCCTGGGACTAGCCGAGAGAACGAGCAGTACTTC,CASRDPGTSRENEQYF
NA,TRBD1,TRBV3-1,TRBJ1-3,TGTGCCAGCAGCCACGGAGGACAGGGTTTCACCATATATTTT,CASSHGGQGFTIYF
NA,NA,TRBV7-9,TRBJ2-5,TGTGCCAGCAGCCTAAGGCGGGCGCGCCAAGAGACCCAGTACTTC,CASSLRRARQETQYF
NA,NA,TRBV25-1,TRBJ2-7,TGTGCCAGCAGCTACACGAACTACGAGCAGTACTTC,CASSYTNYEQYF
NA,NA,TRBV28,TRBJ1-1,TGTGCCAGCAGGGGCGGCGCGACTGAAGCTTTCTTT,CASRGGATEAFF
few,NA,TRBV9,TRBJ1-3,TGTGCCAGCAGCCCAAAGGGGACGGACGTTTCTGGAAACACCATATATTTT,CASSPKGTDVSGNTIYF
once,NA,TRBV7-6,TRBJ2-7,TGTGCCAGCAGCTTAGGGGTCAGGGCCCACGAGCAGTACTTC,CASSLGVRAHEQYF
NA,NA,TRBV12-3/TRBV12-4,TRBJ2-2,TGTGCCAGCTGGCGGGCAACCGGGGAGCTGTTTTTT,CASWRATGELFF
NA,NA,TRBV21-1,TRBJ1-2,TGTGCCAGCAGCAATCAGTACTATGGCTACACCTTC,CASSNQYYGYTF
NA,NA,TRBV21-1,TRBJ2-2,TGTGCCAGCAGCAATATTGGAGACACCGGGGAGCTGTTTTTT,CASSNIGDTGELFF
once,TRBD1,TRBV7-6,TRBJ2-1,TGTGCCAGCGGTCTTGATGCTGACAGGGGCTATCAGTTCTTC,CASGLDADRGYQFF
few,NA,TRBV7-8,TRBJ1-5,TGTGCCAGCAGCCAACTCCGACAGTCTCGTAATCAGCCCCAGCATTTT,CASSQLRQSRNQPQHF
NA,TRBD2,TRBV9,TRBJ2-1,TGTGCCAGCAGCCCACTCGCAGCGGGAGGGAGGAACGAGCAGTTCTTC,CASSPLAAGGRNEQFF
NA,NA,TRBV29-1,TRBJ1-1,TGCAGCGGAGGACAGATGAACACTGAAGCTTTCTTT,CSGGQMNTEAFF
few,TRBD1,TRBV29-1,TRBJ2-2,TGCAGCGTAGACACAGGGGGCAACACCGGGGAGCTGTTTTTT,CSVDTGGNTGELFF
NA,TRBD2,TRBV20-1,TRBJ2-2,TGCAGTGCTAGAGATCTCACTAGCGGACCTAACACCGGGGAGCTGTTTTTT,CSARDLTSGPNTGELFF
NA,NA,TRBV25-1,TRBJ2-5,TGTGCCACCAAGGCCACGGTGGTAGAGACCCAGTACTTC,CATKATVVETQYF
NA,TRBD2,TRBV20-1,TRBJ2-7,TGCAGTGCTAGAGATCCCGGGACTAGCGGGAGTTCCGAGCAGTACTTC,CSARDPGTSGSSEQYF
NA,TRBD2,TRBV11-1,TRBJ2-3,TGTGCCAGCAGCCCCAGGCGAGGGAGGGGCACAGATACGCAGTATTTT,CASSPRRGRGTDTQYF
NA,NA,TRBV5-6,TRBJ2-5,TGTGCCAGCAGCTTAACCAGGGCAGAGACCCAGTACTTC,CASSLTRAETQYF
NA,NA,TRBV7-9,TRBJ1-2,TGTGCCAGCAGCTTAGGTCTAGGGGATCCTAACTATGGCTACACCTTC,CASSLGLGDPNYGYTF
many,TRBD2,TRBV7-3,TRBJ2-3,TGTGCCAGCAGCTTAGGACTAGCGGGAGTATTGGATACGCAGTATTTT,CASSLGLAGVLDTQYF
few,TRBD2,TRBV9,TRBJ2-1,TGTGCCAGCAGCGTGGAGACTAGCGGGTACAATGAGCAGTTCTTC,CASSVETSGYNEQFF
few,TRBD1,TRBV29-1,TRBJ1-5,TGCAGCGTGCGACAGGGACACAATCAGCCCCAGCATTTT,CSVRQGHNQPQHF